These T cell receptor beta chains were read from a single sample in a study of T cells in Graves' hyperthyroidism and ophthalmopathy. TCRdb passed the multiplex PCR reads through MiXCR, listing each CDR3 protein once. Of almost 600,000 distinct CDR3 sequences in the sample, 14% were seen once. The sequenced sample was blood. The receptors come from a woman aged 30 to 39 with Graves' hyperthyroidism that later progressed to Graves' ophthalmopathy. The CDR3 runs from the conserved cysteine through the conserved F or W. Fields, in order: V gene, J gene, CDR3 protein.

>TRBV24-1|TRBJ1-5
CATSDGRQGGNQPQHF
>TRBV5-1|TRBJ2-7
CASRVAGGSEQYF
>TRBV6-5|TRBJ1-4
CASSYLRDFGYEKLFF
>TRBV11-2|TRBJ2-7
CASSPTSGRNEQYF
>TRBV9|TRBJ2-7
CASSGGQGSEQYF
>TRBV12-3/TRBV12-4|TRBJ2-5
CASSLGGGRQETQYF
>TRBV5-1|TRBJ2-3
CASSLDADTQYF
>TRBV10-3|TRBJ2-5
CATFGTGRETQYF
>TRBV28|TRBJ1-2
CATKGGGRYGYTF
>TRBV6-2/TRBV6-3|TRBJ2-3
CASSYQPWLAGVADTQYF
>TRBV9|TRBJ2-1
CASSVGAGPYNEQFF
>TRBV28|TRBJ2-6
CASRFGVVGANVLTF
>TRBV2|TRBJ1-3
CASSGQGVGNTIYF
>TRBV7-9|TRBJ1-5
CASSLVGGARVSNQPQHF
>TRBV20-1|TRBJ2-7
CSAISGQQSGQYF
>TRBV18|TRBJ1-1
CASSSTAGTEAFF
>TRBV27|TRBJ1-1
CASSWQDSRNTEAFF
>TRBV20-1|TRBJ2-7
CSARDTPSASSYEQYF
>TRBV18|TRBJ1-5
CASSPPGRVGDQPQHF
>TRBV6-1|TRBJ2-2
CASSDPVGGNPTGELFF